Following are 14 T cell receptor beta chains from one sample sequenced in a study of blood T cells in healthy people across ages. Primed by a sample-barcoded 5' primer and a J-beta primer mix, a second PCR proceeded for about 6 to 11 cycles. TCRdb re-called the 5' RACE reads with MiXCR, one entry per CDR3 protein. This sample carries 850,000 to 1,000,000 distinct CDR3 sequences, roughly 51% of them seen once, and the ten largest clones take over 20%. Sequenced material: blood. Receptor source: a woman aged 55-70 years in good health.

The genes are TRBV29-1 and TRBJ1-2; D possibly corresponds to TRBD1 (6 bases). Germline V gives CDR1 SQVTM, CDR2 ANQGSEA. V lost 6 bases and J lost 7, with 12 bases in between. The CDR3 runs 11 residues. The CDR3: CSVVRGGGYTF. Written as DNA, the CDR3 is TGCAGCGTGGTCAGGGGAGGTGGCTACACCTTC.

This clonotype was seen many times. The chain recombines TRBV18 with TRBJ2-5, with TRBD1 matching over 11 bases. Trimming removed 3 bases from V and 2 bases from J; junction bases left unmatched: 8. This CDR3 is built from 17 residues. The germline CDR1 and CDR2 sequences are KGHSH and LQKENI. Here the CDR3 DNA reads TGTGCCAGCTCACCGACGTGGACAGGGGGCGAACAAGAGACCCAGTACTTC. Translated, it gives CASSPTWTGGEQETQYF.

V usage is TRBV29-1 and J usage is TRBJ2-6, with D unclear. Trimming cost V 7 bases and J 0 bases, with 7 bases left between them. Germline CDR1 SQVTM, CDR2 ANQGSEA. The CDR3 loop spans 13 amino acids. CDR3 sequence: CSGTTSGANVLTF. DNA for the CDR3: TGCAGCGGAACCACCTCTGGGGCCAACGTCCTGACTTTC.

The chain has TRBV27 and TRBJ2-1; 12 bases fit TRBD2. The CDR3 has 16 amino acids. The V gene end was trimmed by 6 bases and the J gene end by 12 bases; junction bases not matched to a gene: 15. The germline CDR1 and CDR2 sequences are MNHEY and SMNVEV (reference sequence). DNA for the CDR3: TGTGCCAGCAGGCCCTTGACTAGCGGGAGTGTCAGTTGGCAGTTCTTC. It encodes CASRPLTSGSVSWQFF.

J is TRBJ1-2 and V is TRBV11-2; 7 positions agree with TRBD1. The CDR3 is 15 amino acids. Germline V gives CDR1 SGHAT, CDR2 FQNNGV. With 5 bases clipped from V and 7 bases from J, the junction kept 13 bases outside the gene matches. CDR3 residues: CASSTKQGSTAGYTF. The CDR3 DNA reads as TGTGCCAGCAGCACAAAACAGGGGTCTACTGCTGGCTACACCTTC.

The V and J genes are TRBV7-2 and TRBJ1-1, with D unclear. There are 13 residues in the CDR3. Germline V gene lookup returns CDR1 SGHTA and CDR2 FQGNSA. With 4 bases removed from V and 4 bases from J, the gap between germline ends came to 10 bases. CDR3 residues: CASSSGRPTEAFF. The CDR3 DNA reads TGTGCCAGCAGCTCCGGACGGCCCACTGAAGCTTTCTTT.

In its sample, this clonotype was seen a few times. This chain connects TRBV20-1 to TRBJ2-3; 7 bases map to TRBD2. V lost 6 bases to trimming and J lost 0 bases; unmatched junction nucleotides: 6. Germline CDR1 is DFQATT and CDR2 is SNEGSKA (reference sequence). CDR3 length: 14 residues. The DNA for the CDR3 is TGCAGTGCACCTCATAGCGGGAGCACAGATACGCAGTATTTT. This encodes CSAPHSGSTDTQYF.

This clonotype was seen a handful of times. As DNA, the CDR3 is TGCAGCGTTAAGCGGAATGAGCAGTTCTTC. It codes for CSVKRNEQFF. The gene calls are TRBV29-1 and TRBJ2-1; a possible D gene is TRBD2 (5 bases). The V end was cut by 5 bases, the J end by 7 bases, with 6 bases between. Germline CDR1 SQVTM, CDR2 ANQGSEA. The CDR3 has 10 amino acids.

The rearrangement joins TRBV7-9 to TRBJ2-5, with 11 bases aligning to TRBD2. The CDR3 consists of 15 residues. The V and J ends lost 3 bases and 3 bases, in that order; junction bases with no gene match: 3. Per the germline V gene, CDR1 is SEHNR and CDR2 is FQNEAQ (reference sequence). CDR3 residues: CASSFSGRAEETQYF. CDR3 sequence (DNA): TGTGCCAGCAGCTTTAGCGGGAGGGCCGAAGAGACCCAGTACTTC.

The chain employs TRBV3-1 and TRBJ2-3, with 8 bases that match TRBD1. Looked up from germline, CDR1 is LGHDT and CDR2 is YNNKEL (reference sequence). The V and J ends lost 2 bases and 10 bases, in that order; junction bases with no gene match: 14. The CDR3 consists of 16 residues. CDR3 amino acids: CASSQSGQAPFDAQYF. In nucleotides, the CDR3 is TGTGCCAGCAGCCAATCGGGACAGGCCCCTTTTGATGCGCAGTATTTT.

The sample holds a few counts of this clonotype. This rearrangement joins TRBV12-3 or TRBV12-4 to TRBJ2-2, with TRBD2 matching 8 bases. The CDR3 sequence is 17 residues long. The J segment lost 0 bases and the V segment lost 2 bases, leaving 5 bases of the junction unmatched. CDR3 protein: CASSLPLAGANTGELFF. DNA of the CDR3: TGTGCCAGCAGTTTACCCCTAGCGGGCGCGAACACCGGGGAGCTGTTTTTT.

This clonotype was detected a few times. The V and J genes are TRBV5-6 and TRBJ2-5; 7 bases fit TRBD1. Per germline, CDR1 SGHDT and CDR2 YYEEEE. V trimming: 4 bases; J trimming: 3 bases; junction bases outside the gene matches: 12. This CDR3 has 16 residues. The DNA for the CDR3 is TGTGCCAGCAGCCACCGGACCCCGGGACAGAAAGAGACCCAGTACTTC. It yields the protein CASSHRTPGQKETQYF. Looking up the rest from reference TRBV5-6 and TRBJ2-5 gives the full variable domain: DAGVTQSPTHLIKTRGQQVTLRCSPKSGHDTVSWYQQALGQGPQFIFQYYEEEERQRGNFPDRFSGHQFPNYSSELNVNALLLGDSALYLCASSHRTPGQKETQYFGPGTRLLVL.

The J gene is TRBJ2-3, the V gene TRBV20-1, with 7 bases matching TRBD1. Germline assignment: CDR1 DFQATT and CDR2 SNEGSKA (reference sequence). V shed 1 base and J 2 bases; nucleotides not matched to a gene: 18. This CDR3 has 19 residues. The CDR3 region is CSARGSSIIRDSFTDTQYF. CDR3 bases: TGCAGTGCTAGAGGAAGTAGTATTATAAGGGACAGTTTCACAGATACGCAGTATTTT.

V gene TRBV18 combines with J gene TRBJ1-6; D remains unclear. Germline-derived CDR1 and CDR2 are KGHSH and LQKENI. V was shortened by 6 bases and J by 5 bases, with 8 bases between the two germline ends. CDR3 size: 13 residues. CDR3 amino acids: CASSIKDNSPLHF. The CDR3, as DNA: TGTGCCAGCTCGATTAAGGATAATTCACCCCTCCACTTT.